This T cell receptor (beta chain) was captured in a study of T cell responses to AZD1222 COVID-19 vaccine. General observations from the study: Spike-specific TCR breadth rose after two AZD1222 doses, and depth rose as well.

Sequenced by immunoSEQ multiplex PCR; TCRdb stores in-frame clones only, minus some. The data show around 140,000 clones, with approximately 90% seen just once and less than 9% held by the top ten. Turning to this clone: Its antigen is as yet unknown.

Trimming took 5 bases from V and 12 from J; bases not matched to a gene: 13. This CDR3 comprises 15 residues. CDR1 is SGHNT, CDR2 YYREEE, per germline (reference sequence). This chain connects TRBV5-4 to TRBJ2-6; 8 nucleotides agree with TRBD1. The TCR was taken from an adult in good health. This specimen was peripheral blood, taken on day 0 of AZD1222 vaccination. The CDR3 nucleotides are TGTGCCAGCAGATCGCCGGACAGGGCTTATGGCGTCCTGACTTTC. Its protein product is CASRSPDRAYGVLTF.